Shown below are 9 T cell receptor beta chains from a single sample sequenced in a study of blood T cell repertoires in COVID-19. TCRdb's copy holds only in-frame clones and misses some; the assay was immunoSEQ multiplex PCR. The data hold tens of thousands of clones, with about 88% observed a single time. Sequencing used peripheral blood. These receptors were collected from a woman aged 55-75 years with active COVID-19.

This chain connects TRBV18 to TRBJ2-3; 9 bases line up with TRBD2. From germline, CDR1 is KGHSH and CDR2 LQKENI. The V and J ends lost 3 bases and 0 bases, in that order; junction bases with no gene match: 7. The CDR3 is made up of 17 amino acids. The CDR3 sequence: CASSPTISGGSTDTQYF. In DNA form, the CDR3 reads TGTGCCAGCTCACCGACGATTAGCGGGGGTAGCACAGATACGCAGTATTTT.

The chain recombines TRBV10-3 with TRBJ1-2; no reliable D call. V was cut by 3 bases and J by 4 bases, with 12 bases left in between. The CDR3 runs 14 residues. Per the germline V gene, CDR1 is ENHRY and CDR2 is SYGVKD. DNA for the CDR3: TGTGCCATCAGTGACGCAGCCGAGGGCTATGGCTACACCTTC. Protein: CAISDAAEGYGYTF.

J is TRBJ2-5 and V is TRBV3-1 (or the pseudogene TRBV3-2); tentative D call: TRBD2 (6 bases). The CDR3 covers 15 residues. With 4 bases removed from V and 2 bases from J, the gap between germline ends came to 14 bases. The germline V gene encodes CDR1 LGHDT and CDR2 YNNKEL (reference sequence). This CDR3 reads CASSLGSGVQETQYF. CDR3 DNA sequence: TGTGCCAGCAGCCTCGGTAGCGGCGTACAAGAGACCCAGTACTTC.

The chain uses TRBV10-3 and TRBJ1-5; possible D gene TRBD1, 6 bases. V was cut by 10 bases and J by 0 bases, with 16 bases left in between. This CDR3 spans 15 amino acids. In germline, CDR1 is ENHRY, CDR2 SYGVKD. As DNA, the CDR3 is TGTGCCAACAGACAGGAAACTTATAGCAATCAGCCCCAGCATTTT. Residues: CANRQETYSNQPQHF.

This sequence joins TRBV5-4 and TRBJ2-1, with a weak D call TRBD2 (6 bases). CDR1 and CDR2 (germline): SGHNT, YYREEE (reference sequence). The CDR3 has 15 residues. The ends were cut back, 3 bases at V and 4 bases at J, with 14 bases in the middle. The CDR3 region has the DNA TGTGCCAGCAGCTCCCCCCGGGAGACTTACAATGAGCAGTTCTTC. As protein: CASSSPRETYNEQFF.

The chain recombines TRBV4-1 with TRBJ2-5, with 9 bases aligning to TRBD2. In germline, CDR1 is MGHRA, CDR2 YSYEKL. This CDR3 spans 18 amino acids. V was clipped by 8 bases and J by 2 bases; unmatched bases: 18. CDR3 residues: CASPDPPGQRGVQETQYF. As DNA, the CDR3 is TGCGCCAGCCCAGACCCCCCCGGGCAGCGGGGGGTACAAGAGACCCAGTACTTC.

The CDR3 protein is CAIRGQGDPSYEQYF. As DNA, the CDR3 is TGTGCCATCAGGGGACAGGGGGACCCCTCCTACGAGCAGTACTTC. The J gene is TRBJ2-7, the V gene TRBV10-3, with TRBD1 matching over 11 bases. With V trimmed by 6 bases and J by 0 bases, 4 bases remained unmatched. The germline V gene encodes CDR1 ENHRY and CDR2 SYGVKD. The CDR3 sequence is 15 residues long.

The genes are TRBV6-6 and TRBJ1-3, with D perhaps TRBD1 (5 bases). Trimming took off 6 bases at V and 0 bases at J, with 12 bases between the two ends. CDR1 is MNHNY and CDR2 is SVGAGI in the germline V gene (reference sequence). The CDR3 spans 15 residues. This chain's CDR3 is CASRSLGLSGNTIYF. CDR3 nucleotide sequence: TGTGCCAGCAGATCTTTGGGGCTCTCTGGAAACACCATATATTTT.

This clone was seen ten or more times. V gene TRBV12-5 combines with J gene TRBJ1-4; 7 nucleotides align to TRBD1. The CDR3 is made up of 15 amino acids. With 8 bases clipped from V and 0 bases from J, the junction kept 6 bases outside the gene matches. In germline, CDR1 is LGHNT, CDR2 FRNRAP. CDR3 sequence (DNA): TGTGCTAGTATGACAGGGCGAACAACTAATGAAAAACTGTTTTTT. Its protein product is CASMTGRTTNEKLFF.